This T cell receptor beta chain was identified during a study of T cell responses to AZD1222 COVID-19 vaccine. Whole-study results and caveats: Of spike-specific TCRs, nearly half reportedly target regions left unmutated in variants. Donors, mostly white British, included more females; clonal diversity was possibly underestimated. Across spike, vaccine-associated CD4 TCRs were found, dominant at 160-218 and 743-854.

As for this clone: Its specificity is not known.

The CDR3 has 15 residues. CDR1 is MNHEY and CDR2 is SVGEGT in the germline V gene. V was shortened by 0 bases and J by 0 bases, with 9 bases between the two germline ends. Here immunoSEQ multiplex PCR was the method, and the copy in TCRdb shows in-frame clones only, minus some. The sample lists 150,000 to 200,000 clones, 85% to 90% occurring once. The sample here was peripheral blood, taken 28 days after the second dose of the MenACWY control vaccine. The TCR sequence derives from an adult who received the MenACWY meningococcal vaccine as a control. The V call is TRBV6-2 or TRBV6-3, the J call TRBJ2-7, with D possibly being TRBD1 (5 bases). CDR3: CASSYSDITSYEQYF. The DNA for the CDR3 is TGTGCCAGCAGTTACTCGGACATTACCTCCTACGAGCAGTACTTC.